This note documents a single TCR beta chain sequence. This sample stems from a study of response to subunit inactivated influenza vaccine. One entry per CDR3 protein, called by TCRdb with MiXCR from the RT-PCR reads. The table has about 570,000 distinct CDR3 sequences, over 9% seen once. V lost 4 bases to trimming and J lost 7 bases, with 17 bases between them. CDR3 length: 15 residues. Germline loops: CDR1 SGHRS, CDR2 YFSETQ. The same data also contributed to another study, on T cells expressing NK-cell markers. That paper adds: Scientists made TCR beta cDNA using 5'RACE template switching with UMIs.

The chain couples TRBV5-1 to TRBJ1-4; D not resolved. The clonotype comes from a man in his fifties or sixties who received an inactivated influenza vaccine. The material was PBMCs from blood, obtained on the day of vaccination. The CDR3 coding sequence is TGCGCCAGCAGCCCGACCGGTGAGGGCAGTGAAAAACTGTTTTTT. Residues: CASSPTGEGSEKLFF. The full variable domain, rest sourced from reference TRBV5-1 and TRBJ1-4, is KAGVTQTPRYLIKTRGQQVTLSCSPISGHRSVSWYQQTPGQGLQFLFEYFSETQRNKGNFPGRFSGRQFSNSRSEMNVSTLELGDSALYLCASSPTGEGSEKLFFGSGTQLSVL.